The T cell receptor beta chain described here comes from a study of blood T cells in healthy people across ages. Study-level background: Researchers report that template switching captured about one barcoded beta molecule per two T cells.

It was with a sample-barcoded 5' primer and a J-beta primer mix that a second PCR of about 7 to 12 cycles was run. MiXCR, applied by TCRdb to the 5' RACE reads, yields one record per CDR3 protein. This sample yields 1.5 million to 2 million distinct CDR3 sequences, of which roughly two fifths are seen a single time; approximately 22% belongs to the top ten. The sequence came from a human donor in good health. Material: blood.

The CDR3 here is CSAFGQHATDTQYF. CDR3 nucleotide sequence: TGCAGTGCTTTCGGACAGCACGCGACAGATACGCAGTATTTT. This chain connects TRBV20-1 to TRBJ2-3, with a possible D match to TRBD1 (6 bases). Germline loops: CDR1 DFQATT, CDR2 SNEGSKA (reference sequence). The CDR3 is made up of 14 amino acids. Trimming shortened V by 5 bases and J by 3 bases, and 15 bases separated the two germline ends.